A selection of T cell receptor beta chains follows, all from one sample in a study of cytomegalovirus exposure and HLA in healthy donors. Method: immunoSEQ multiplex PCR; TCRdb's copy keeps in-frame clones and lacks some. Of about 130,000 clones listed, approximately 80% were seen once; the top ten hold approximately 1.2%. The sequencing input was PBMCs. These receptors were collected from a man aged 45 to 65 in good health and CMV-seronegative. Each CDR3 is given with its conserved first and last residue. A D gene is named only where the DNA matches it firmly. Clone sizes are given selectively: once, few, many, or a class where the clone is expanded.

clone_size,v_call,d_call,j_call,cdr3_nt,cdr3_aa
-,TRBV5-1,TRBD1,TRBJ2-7,TGCGCCAGCAGCTTGGCGGACAGGGGACCCTACGAGCAGTACTTC,CASSLADRGPYEQYF
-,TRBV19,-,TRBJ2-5,TGTGCCAGTGCGGGGCTAGAGGGGACCCAGTACTTC,CASAGLEGTQYF
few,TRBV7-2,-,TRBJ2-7,TGTGCCAGCAGCTCCGTCTACGAGCAGTACTTC,CASSSVYEQYF
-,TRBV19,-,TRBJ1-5,TGTGCCAGTAGTACGGGACAAGGCCATCAGCCCCAGCATTTT,CASSTGQGHQPQHF
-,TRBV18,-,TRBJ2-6,TGTGCCAGCTCAACCTCGGGGGGGGCCAACGTCCTGACTTTC,CASSTSGGANVLTF
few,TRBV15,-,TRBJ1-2,TGTGCCACCAGCAGAGACCGGCGGCAGGGGATAGTCTACACCTTC,CATSRDRRQGIVYTF
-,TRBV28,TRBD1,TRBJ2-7,TGTGCCAGCAGTTCTGGGACAGACGAGCAGTACTTC,CASSSGTDEQYF
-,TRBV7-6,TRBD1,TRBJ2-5,TGTGCCAGCAGCCTGGGACAGGGGCTGAAAGAGACCCAGTACTTC,CASSLGQGLKETQYF
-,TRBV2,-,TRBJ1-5,TGTGCCAGCAGTGCGGCAGGAAGTAATCAGCCCCAGCATTTT,CASSAAGSNQPQHF
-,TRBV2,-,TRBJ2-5,TGTGCCAGCAATGTAGGGGCCCAAGAGACCCAGTACTTC,CASNVGAQETQYF
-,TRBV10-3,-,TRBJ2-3,TGTGCCATCAGTGAGTCCACAGGAGGGGTCACAGATACGCAGTATTTT,CAISESTGGVTDTQYF
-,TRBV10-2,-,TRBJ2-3,TGCGCCAGCAGTGAGTCGCGGAGCACAGATACGCAGTATTTT,CASSESRSTDTQYF
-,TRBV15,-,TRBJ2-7,TGTGCCACCAGCAGTAGACAAAGCCAACTCTCCTACGAGCAGTACTTC,CATSSRQSQLSYEQYF
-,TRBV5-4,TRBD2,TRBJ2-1,TGTGCCAGCAGCCTCGGACTAGAGGCGGGTGAGCAGTTCTTC,CASSLGLEAGEQFF
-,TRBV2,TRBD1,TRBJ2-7,TGTGCCGGCGCCGGGGACAGGGGGTACGAGCAGTACTTC,CAGAGDRGYEQYF
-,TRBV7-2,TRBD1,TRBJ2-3,TGTGCCAGCAGCTTAATATTTACAGGGGCAGGCACAGATACGCAGTATTTT,CASSLIFTGAGTDTQYF
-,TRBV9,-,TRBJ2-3,TGTGCCAGCAGCGTAGACAGGATCACAGATACGCAGTATTTT,CASSVDRITDTQYF
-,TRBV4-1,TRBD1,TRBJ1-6,TGCGCCAGCAGCCAGGCAGGACAGGGCAGGAATTCACCCCTCCACTTT,CASSQAGQGRNSPLHF
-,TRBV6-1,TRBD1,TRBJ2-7,TGTGCCAGCAGTGAATATTTTGGGACAGTCTACGAGCAGTACTTC,CASSEYFGTVYEQYF
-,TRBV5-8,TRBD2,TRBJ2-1,TGTGCCAGCAGCCCTGGGGGGGTTCTAGTGTATGAGCAGTTCTTC,CASSPGGVLVYEQFF
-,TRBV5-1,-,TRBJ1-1,TGCGCCAGCAGCTTACAACCCCAGGACACAAACACTGAAGCTTTCTTT,CASSLQPQDTNTEAFF
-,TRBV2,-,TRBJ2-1,TGTGCCAGCAGTGAAGAGAGGGAGCAGTTCTTC,CASSEEREQFF
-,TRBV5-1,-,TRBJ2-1,TGCGCCAGCAGTCTACAGGGAAATGAGCAGTTCTTC,CASSLQGNEQFF
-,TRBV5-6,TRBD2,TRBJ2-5,TGTGCCAGCAGCCGCGGACTAGCGGGAGGGCCGTGGGAGACCCAGTACTTC,CASSRGLAGGPWETQYF
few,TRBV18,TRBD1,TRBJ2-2,TGTGCCAGCTCACCAACGGGACAGGGATTTACCGGGGAGCTGTTTTTT,CASSPTGQGFTGELFF
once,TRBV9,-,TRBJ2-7,TGTGCCAGCAGCGTAGACGCGGGGCCCTACGAGCAGTACTTC,CASSVDAGPYEQYF
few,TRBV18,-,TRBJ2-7,TGTGCCAGCTCACGCCGTCCTCAGGTCGACTACGAGCAGTACTTC,CASSRRPQVDYEQYF
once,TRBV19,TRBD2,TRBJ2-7,TGTGCCAGTAGTTTGGGACTAGGGTCCTACAAGCAGTACTTC,CASSLGLGSYKQYF
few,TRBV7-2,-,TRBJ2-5,TGTGCCAGCAGCTTATACGGGTCTGTTTCGGAGACCCAGTACTTC,CASSLYGSVSETQYF
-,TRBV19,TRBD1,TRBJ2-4,TGTGCCAGTAGTATTTCAAGGGGGCGCAAAAACATTCAGTACTTC,CASSISRGRKNIQYF
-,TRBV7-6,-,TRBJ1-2,TGTGCCAGCAGCCCCCCCGAAGGAGCGCTTACCTTC,CASSPPEGALTF
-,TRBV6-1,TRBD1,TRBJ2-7,TGTGCCAGCAGTGTTCGCAGGGGGCCTTCCTACGAGCAGTACTTC,CASSVRRGPSYEQYF
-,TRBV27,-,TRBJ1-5,TGTGCCAGCAGTCTTAGACTAAGCACTAATCAGCCCCAGCATTTT,CASSLRLSTNQPQHF
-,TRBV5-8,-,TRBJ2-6,TGTGCCAGCAGCTTAGAGTCTGGGGCCAACGTCCTGACTTTC,CASSLESGANVLTF
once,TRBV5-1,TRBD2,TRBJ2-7,TGCGCCAGCAGCTTGGCCGGGACTAGTCGGTACGAGCAGTACTTC,CASSLAGTSRYEQYF
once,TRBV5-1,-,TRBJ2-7,TGCGCCAGCAGCCCAGGGACTTTTTTGGGCGAGCAGTACTTC,CASSPGTFLGEQYF
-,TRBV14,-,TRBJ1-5,TGTGCCAGCAGCCCTACAGGCCAGCCCCAGCATTTT,CASSPTGQPQHF
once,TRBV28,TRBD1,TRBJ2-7,TGTGCCAGCAGCGAAGCGGTGGGGACAGACTACTACGAGCAGTACTTC,CASSEAVGTDYYEQYF
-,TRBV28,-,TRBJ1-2,TGTGCCAGCAGTTTATGGGTGCAGGGGAACTATGGCTACACCTTC,CASSLWVQGNYGYTF
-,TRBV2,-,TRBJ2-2,TGTGCCAGCATGGGGAGCGGGCTTAACACCGGGGAGCTGTTTTTT,CASMGSGLNTGELFF
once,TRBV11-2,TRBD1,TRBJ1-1,TGTGCCAGCAGCTCGGAACAGGGGCAAGCTTTCTTT,CASSSEQGQAFF
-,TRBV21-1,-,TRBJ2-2,TGTGCCAGCAGCAAAGGGGGGACAGGGTTTGTCACCGGGGAGCTGTTTTTT,CASSKGGTGFVTGELFF